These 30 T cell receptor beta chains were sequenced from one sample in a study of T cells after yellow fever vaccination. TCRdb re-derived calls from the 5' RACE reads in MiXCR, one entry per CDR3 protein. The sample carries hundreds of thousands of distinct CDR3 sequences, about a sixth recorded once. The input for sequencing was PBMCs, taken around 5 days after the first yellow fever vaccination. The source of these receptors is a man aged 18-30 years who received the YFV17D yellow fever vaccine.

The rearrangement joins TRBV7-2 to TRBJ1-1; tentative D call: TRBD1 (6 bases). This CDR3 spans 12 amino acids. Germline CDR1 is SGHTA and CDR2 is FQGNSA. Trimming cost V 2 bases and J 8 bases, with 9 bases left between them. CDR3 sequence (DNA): TGTGCCAGCAGCTTAAGGGGGGGAGAAGCTTTCTTT. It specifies CASSLRGGEAFF.

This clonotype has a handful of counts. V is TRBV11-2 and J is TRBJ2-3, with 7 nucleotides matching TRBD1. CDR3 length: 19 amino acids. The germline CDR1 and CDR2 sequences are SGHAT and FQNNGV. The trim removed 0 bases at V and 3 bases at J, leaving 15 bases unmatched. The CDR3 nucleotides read TGTGCCAGCAGCTTAGATGTACTATTGCTAGGGGGCATGACAGATACGCAGTATTTT. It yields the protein CASSLDVLLLGGMTDTQYF.

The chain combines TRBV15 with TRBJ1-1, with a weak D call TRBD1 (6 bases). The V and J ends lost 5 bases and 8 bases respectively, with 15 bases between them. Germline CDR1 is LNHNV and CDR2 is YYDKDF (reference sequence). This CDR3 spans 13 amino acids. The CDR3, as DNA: TGTGCCACCAGCGTATCATCCGGGACAGAAGCTTTCTTT. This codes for CATSVSSGTEAFF.

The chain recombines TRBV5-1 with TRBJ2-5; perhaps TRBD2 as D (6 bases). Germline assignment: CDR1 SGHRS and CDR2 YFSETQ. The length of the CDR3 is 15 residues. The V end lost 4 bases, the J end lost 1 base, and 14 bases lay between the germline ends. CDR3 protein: CASSGNPGLQETQYF. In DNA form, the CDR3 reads TGCGCCAGCAGCGGGAACCCGGGACTCCAAGAGACCCAGTACTTC.

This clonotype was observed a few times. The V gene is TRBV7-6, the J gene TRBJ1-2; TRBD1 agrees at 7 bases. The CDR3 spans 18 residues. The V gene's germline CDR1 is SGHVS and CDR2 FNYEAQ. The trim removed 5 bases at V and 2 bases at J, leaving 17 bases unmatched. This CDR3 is CASSPEPLTGAQNYGYTF. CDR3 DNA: TGTGCCAGCAGCCCCGAACCCTTAACAGGGGCGCAGAACTATGGCTACACCTTC.

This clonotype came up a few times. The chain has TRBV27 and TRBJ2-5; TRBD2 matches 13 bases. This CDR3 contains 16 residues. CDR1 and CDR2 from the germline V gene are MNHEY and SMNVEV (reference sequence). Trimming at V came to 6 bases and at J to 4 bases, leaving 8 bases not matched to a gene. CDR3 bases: TGTGCCAGCAGCCTAGGACTAGCGGGGGACTCAGAGACCCAGTACTTC. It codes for CASSLGLAGDSETQYF.

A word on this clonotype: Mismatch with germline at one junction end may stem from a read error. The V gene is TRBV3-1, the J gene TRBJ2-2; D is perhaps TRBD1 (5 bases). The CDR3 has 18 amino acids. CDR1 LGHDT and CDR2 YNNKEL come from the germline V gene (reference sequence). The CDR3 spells CASCQDTRVFANTGELFF. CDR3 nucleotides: TGTGCCAGCTGCCAAGATACCAGGGTGTTCGCGAACACCGGGGAGCTGTTTTTT.

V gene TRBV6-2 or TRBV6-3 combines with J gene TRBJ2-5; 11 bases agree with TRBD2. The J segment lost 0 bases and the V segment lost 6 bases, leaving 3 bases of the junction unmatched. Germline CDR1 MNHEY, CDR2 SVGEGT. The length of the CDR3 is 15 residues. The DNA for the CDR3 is TGTGCCAGCAGGCTAGCGGGGGGCCACCAAGAGACCCAGTACTTC. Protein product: CASRLAGGHQETQYF.

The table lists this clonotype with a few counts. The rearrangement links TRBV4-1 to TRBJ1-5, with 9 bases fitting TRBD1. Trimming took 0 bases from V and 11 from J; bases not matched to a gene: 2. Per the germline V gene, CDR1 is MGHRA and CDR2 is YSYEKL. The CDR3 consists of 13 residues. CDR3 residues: CASSQEWDRAQHF. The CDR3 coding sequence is TGCGCCAGCAGCCAAGAGTGGGACAGGGCCCAGCATTTT.

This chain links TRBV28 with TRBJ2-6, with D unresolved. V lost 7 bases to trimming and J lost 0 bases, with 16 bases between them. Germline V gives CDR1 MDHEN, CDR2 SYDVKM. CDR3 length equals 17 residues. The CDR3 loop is CASTSPGESSGANVLTF. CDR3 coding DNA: TGTGCCAGCACCTCCCCAGGTGAGAGCTCTGGGGCCAACGTCCTGACTTTC.

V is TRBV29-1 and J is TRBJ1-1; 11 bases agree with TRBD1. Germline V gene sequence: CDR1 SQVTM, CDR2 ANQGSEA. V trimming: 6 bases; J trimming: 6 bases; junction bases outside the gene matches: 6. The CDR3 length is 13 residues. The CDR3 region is CSVDRDRGSEAFF. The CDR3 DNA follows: TGCAGCGTAGACCGGGACAGGGGGTCTGAAGCTTTCTTT.

DNA for the CDR3: TGCAGTGCTAAAGGACAGGGGCGGAACACTGAAGCTTTCTTT. It codes for CSAKGQGRNTEAFF. V is TRBV20-1 and J is TRBJ1-1; 9 positions match TRBD1. CDR1 DFQATT and CDR2 SNEGSKA come from the germline V gene (reference sequence). V lost 4 bases, J lost 1 base, and 4 bases stayed unmatched. The CDR3 loop spans 14 amino acids.

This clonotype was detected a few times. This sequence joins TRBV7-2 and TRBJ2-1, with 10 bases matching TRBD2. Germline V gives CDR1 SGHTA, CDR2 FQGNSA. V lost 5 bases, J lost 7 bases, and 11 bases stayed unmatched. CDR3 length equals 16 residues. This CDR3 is CASSRGLAGGENEQFF. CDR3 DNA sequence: TGTGCCAGCAGCCGAGGATTAGCGGGGGGAGAGAATGAGCAGTTCTTC.

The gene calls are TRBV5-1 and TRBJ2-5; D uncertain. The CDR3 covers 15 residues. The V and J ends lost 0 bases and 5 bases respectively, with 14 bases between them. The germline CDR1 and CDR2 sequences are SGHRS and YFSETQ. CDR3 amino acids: CASSLVGSVFETQYF. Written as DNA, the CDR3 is TGCGCCAGCAGCTTGGTAGGCAGTGTGTTTGAGACCCAGTACTTC.

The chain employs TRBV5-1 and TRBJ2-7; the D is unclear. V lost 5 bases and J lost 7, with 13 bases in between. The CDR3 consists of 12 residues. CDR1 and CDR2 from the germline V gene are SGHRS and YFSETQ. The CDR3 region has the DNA TGCGCCAGCAGGGAAGGGTCTTGGGAGCAGTACGTC. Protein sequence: CASREGSWEQYV.

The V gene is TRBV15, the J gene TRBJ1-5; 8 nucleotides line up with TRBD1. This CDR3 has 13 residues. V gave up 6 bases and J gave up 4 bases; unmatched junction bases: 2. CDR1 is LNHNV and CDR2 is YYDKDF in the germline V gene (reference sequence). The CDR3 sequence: CATRDRGNQPQHF. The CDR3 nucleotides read TGTGCCACCAGAGACAGGGGAAATCAGCCCCAGCATTTT.

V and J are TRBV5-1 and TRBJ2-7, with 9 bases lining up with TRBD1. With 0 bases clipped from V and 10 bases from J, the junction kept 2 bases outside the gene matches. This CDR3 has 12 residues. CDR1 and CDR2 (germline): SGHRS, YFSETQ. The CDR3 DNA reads TGCGCCAGCAGCTTGGGGACAGGGGATCAGTACTTC. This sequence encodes CASSLGTGDQYF.

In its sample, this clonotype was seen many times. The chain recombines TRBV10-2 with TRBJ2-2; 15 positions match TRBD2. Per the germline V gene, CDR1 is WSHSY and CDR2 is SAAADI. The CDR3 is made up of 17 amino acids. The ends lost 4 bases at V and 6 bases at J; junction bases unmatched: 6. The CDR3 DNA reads TGCGCCAGCAGTGGGACTAGCGGGGGGGCCGTCGCCGGGGAGCTGTTTTTT. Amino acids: CASSGTSGGAVAGELFF.

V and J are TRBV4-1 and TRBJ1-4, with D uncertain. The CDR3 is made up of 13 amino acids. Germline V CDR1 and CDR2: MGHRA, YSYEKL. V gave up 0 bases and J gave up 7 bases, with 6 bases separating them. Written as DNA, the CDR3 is TGCGCCAGCAGCCAAGATAGAGGTGAAAAACTGTTTTTT. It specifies CASSQDRGEKLFF.

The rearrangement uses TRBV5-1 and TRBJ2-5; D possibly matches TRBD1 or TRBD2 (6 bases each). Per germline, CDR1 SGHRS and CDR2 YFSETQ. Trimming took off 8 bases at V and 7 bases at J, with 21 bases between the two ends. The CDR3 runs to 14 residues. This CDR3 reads CASTPRGPGGTQYF. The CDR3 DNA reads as TGCGCCAGTACTCCCAGGGGACCCGGGGGGACCCAGTACTTC.

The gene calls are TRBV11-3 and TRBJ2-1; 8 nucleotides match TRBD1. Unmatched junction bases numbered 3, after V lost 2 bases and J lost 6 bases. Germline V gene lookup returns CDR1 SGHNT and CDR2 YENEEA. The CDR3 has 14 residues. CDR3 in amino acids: CASSLQGAGNEQFF. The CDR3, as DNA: TGTGCCAGCAGCTTACAGGGGGCGGGCAATGAGCAGTTCTTC.

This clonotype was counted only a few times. The CDR3 DNA is TGCGCCAGCAGCTTACTCGGGGGGGCCCCAAGTGACCAGTACTTC. Its protein is CASSLLGGAPSDQYF. This chain uses TRBV5-1 with TRBJ2-5; TRBD2 aligns across 8 bases. J was trimmed by 10 bases and V by 2 bases; bases with no gene match: 13. Germline CDR1 and CDR2: SGHRS and YFSETQ. The CDR3 has 15 residues.

The CDR3: CSAPSRGFTEAFF. CDR3 nucleotide sequence: TGCAGTGCGCCGAGTCGGGGTTTCACTGAAGCTTTCTTT. V is TRBV20-1 and J is TRBJ1-1, with unresolved D. Trimming stripped 6 bases from V and 4 bases from J, with 15 bases between. CDR3 length: 13 amino acids. The germline gives CDR1 DFQATT, CDR2 SNEGSKA (reference sequence).

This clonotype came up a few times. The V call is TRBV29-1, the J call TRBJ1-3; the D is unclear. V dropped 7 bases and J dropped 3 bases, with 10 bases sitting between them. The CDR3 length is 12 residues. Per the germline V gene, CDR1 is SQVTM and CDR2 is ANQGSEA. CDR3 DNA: TGCAGCGCCCGGGGATTTGGAAACACCATATATTTT. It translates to CSARGFGNTIYF.

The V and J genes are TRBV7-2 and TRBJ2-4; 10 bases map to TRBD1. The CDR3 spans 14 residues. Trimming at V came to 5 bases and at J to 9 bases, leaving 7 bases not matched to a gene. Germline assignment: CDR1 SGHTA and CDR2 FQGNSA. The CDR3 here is CASSPGQGRTIQYF. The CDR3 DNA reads TGTGCCAGCAGCCCGGGACAGGGGCGGACCATTCAGTACTTC.

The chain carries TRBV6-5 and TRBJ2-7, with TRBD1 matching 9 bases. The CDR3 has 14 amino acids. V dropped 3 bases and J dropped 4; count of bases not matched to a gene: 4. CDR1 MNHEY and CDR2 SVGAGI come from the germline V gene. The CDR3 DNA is TGTGCCAGCAGTTATTACGGACAGGGGTACGAGCAGTACTTC. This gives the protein CASSYYGQGYEQYF.

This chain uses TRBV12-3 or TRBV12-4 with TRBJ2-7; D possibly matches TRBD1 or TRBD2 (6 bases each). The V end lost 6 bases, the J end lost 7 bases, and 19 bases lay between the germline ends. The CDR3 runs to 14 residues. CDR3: CASSPRRGAFEQYF. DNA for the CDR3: TGTGCCAGCAGCCCGAGGAGGGGGGCTTTTGAGCAGTACTTC.

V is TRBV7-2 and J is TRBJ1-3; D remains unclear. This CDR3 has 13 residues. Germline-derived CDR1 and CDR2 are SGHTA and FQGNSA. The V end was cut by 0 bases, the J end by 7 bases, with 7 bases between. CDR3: CASSLAGWNTIYF. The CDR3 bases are TGTGCCAGCAGCTTAGCAGGGTGGAACACCATATATTTT.

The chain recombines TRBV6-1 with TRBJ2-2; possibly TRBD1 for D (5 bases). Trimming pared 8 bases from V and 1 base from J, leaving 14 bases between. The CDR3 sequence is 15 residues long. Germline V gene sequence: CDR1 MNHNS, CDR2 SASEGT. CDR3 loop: CASARWQGNTGELFF. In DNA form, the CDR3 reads TGTGCCAGCGCCCGATGGCAGGGGAACACCGGGGAGCTGTTTTTT.

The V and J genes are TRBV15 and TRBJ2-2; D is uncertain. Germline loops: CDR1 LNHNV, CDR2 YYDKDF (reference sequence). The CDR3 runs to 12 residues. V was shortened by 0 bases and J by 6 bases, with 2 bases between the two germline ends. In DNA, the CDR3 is TGTGCCACCAGCAGAGAGTCCGGGGAGCTGTTTTTT. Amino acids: CATSRESGELFF.